The entry below gives a single TCR beta chain sequence along with its context. Researchers prepared the TCRbeta library using unique molecular identifiers, the study reports. TCRdb processed the PCR reads anew with MiXCR; each CDR3 protein has one entry. The table includes about 410,000 distinct CDR3 sequences, roughly 20% detected once. This sample was taken from a study of T-cell reconstitution after alpha-beta-depleted transplantation in children. CDR3 length equals 14 residues. Germline V gene lookup returns CDR1 SGHTA and CDR2 FQGNSA. The V gene end was trimmed by 2 bases and the J gene end by 7 bases; junction bases not matched to a gene: 2.

The starting material was PBMCs from the stem cell graft donor, obtained from the stem cell graft. The V and J genes are TRBV7-2 and TRBJ2-1, with 10 bases lining up with TRBD2. The clonotype originates from a human donor who donated a stem cell graft to a child with acute myeloid leukemia. The CDR3 is CASSLSGRANEQFF. In nucleotides, the CDR3 is TGTGCCAGCAGCTTAAGCGGGAGGGCAAATGAGCAGTTCTTC.